These T cell receptor beta chains were read from a single sample in a study of T cells after yellow fever vaccination. TCRdb passed the 5' RACE reads through MiXCR, listing each CDR3 protein once. Here the sample spans a few hundred thousand distinct CDR3 sequences, around a sixth being singletons. The specimen comprised PBMCs, sampled less than 6 days after the first yellow fever vaccination. Receptors originate from a man between 18 and 35 years old who received the YFV17D yellow fever vaccine. The conserved cysteine and the conserved F or W are not part of the CDR3 here.

cdr3_aa | v_call
ASSLGGGITEEQF | TRBV7-9
ASSSGTSVPEQY | TRBV4-3
ASVPGLGNYGYT | TRBV7-2
ASSPRVAGNNEQF | TRBV18
SARGKNTEAF | TRBV20-1
SARGLIRQPQH | TRBV20-1
ASSYNTGFSTATQY | TRBV6-5
ASSIRQGFTTQETQY | TRBV5-1
ASTSLGGGNSPLH | TRBV7-9
ASSFVRSSENTGELF | TRBV11-3
ASNPTGKAF | TRBV6-5
ASSLGDRPSNTEAF | TRBV7-9
ASSPLAGGTRDTQY | TRBV12-3/TRBV12-4
ASSENVDTQETQY | TRBV10-2
ASSTPHRGLNTEAF | TRBV6-5
ASSPHGTSDEQF | TRBV7-3
ASSRRAAGGINEQF | TRBV4-3
ASSQDRRGYEQF | TRBV4-3
ASSSLGDYFTDTQY | TRBV25-1
AWMTGAGYT | TRBV30
SAIRQVTNEKLF | TRBV20-1
ASSQVASGGPTDTQY | TRBV4-2
ASSPNRGNYGYT | TRBV14
ASQGAAGMYEQF | TRBV7-9
ASSQRRSSGREQF | TRBV4-2
ASSPLQGYEQY | TRBV12-3/TRBV12-4
ASSPVQGLEKLF | TRBV18
ASTHSGGDNEQF | TRBV25-1
SAPSRTSGWETQY | TRBV20-1
ASSPSGGETQY | TRBV5-1